Following are 25 T cell receptor beta chains from one sample sequenced in a study of cytomegalovirus exposure and HLA in healthy donors. Researchers ran the PCR with 60 Vbeta and 13 Jbeta primers. Profiled with immunoSEQ multiplex PCR; TCRdb holds only in-frame clones, not every one. The table lists about 160,000 clones, approximately 76% of them singletons. The specimen sequenced was PBMCs. Source of these receptors: a man aged 55 to 70 in good health and CMV-seronegative.

With respect to this clone: Other DNA sequences in the same sample also yield this CDR3. V gene TRBV5-1 combines with J gene TRBJ2-7, with 7 bases matching TRBD1. CDR3 length: 15 residues. V trimming: 0 bases; J trimming: 2 bases; junction bases outside the gene matches: 5. Per germline, CDR1 SGHRS and CDR2 YFSETQ. CDR3 protein: CASSLDGRGTYEQYF. CDR3 in DNA: TGCGCCAGCAGCTTGGACGGCAGGGGGACCTACGAGCAGTACTTC.

This clone was seen a few times. This chain joins TRBV29-1 and TRBJ2-1; 14 bases fit TRBD2. V lost 6 bases, J lost 4 bases, and 11 bases stayed unmatched. Germline V gives CDR1 SQVTM, CDR2 ANQGSEA. This CDR3 is 17 amino acids long. The CDR3 sequence: CSVSSTTSGRAYNEQFF. The DNA of the CDR3 is TGCAGCGTGTCCTCGACGACTAGCGGGAGGGCTTACAATGAGCAGTTCTTC.

This clone is a singleton in its sample. CDR3 in amino acids: CASSYKEWGGGEQFF. The CDR3 DNA reads as TGTGCCAGCAGTTATAAGGAATGGGGGGGCGGTGAGCAGTTCTTC. The chain is built from TRBV6-6 and TRBJ2-1; TRBD2 might be the D (7 bases). This CDR3 has 15 residues. Trimming left V 3 bases short and J 9 bases short, with 18 bases between. The germline V gene encodes CDR1 MNHNY and CDR2 SVGAGI (reference sequence).

This chain joins TRBV25-1 and TRBJ1-2; D not certain. CDR3 length: 13 amino acids. Trimming took 4 bases from V and 4 from J, leaving 10 bases between them. Germline V gene sequence: CDR1 MGHDK, CDR2 SYGVNS. This chain's CDR3 is CASSGGPVYGYTF. In nucleotides, the CDR3 is TGTGCCAGCAGTGGTGGGCCGGTCTATGGCTACACCTTC.

V usage is TRBV5-4 and J usage is TRBJ2-2; TRBD2 matches at 11 bases. The CDR3 loop spans 17 amino acids. With 1 base clipped from V and 6 bases from J, the junction kept 8 bases outside the gene matches. Per germline, CDR1 SGHNT and CDR2 YYREEE (reference sequence). CDR3 amino acids: CASSLKSSGRAPGELFF. CDR3 in DNA: TGTGCCAGCAGCTTGAAAAGTAGCGGGAGGGCCCCCGGGGAGCTGTTTTTT.

The chain links TRBV11-2 to TRBJ1-2; 8 bases align to TRBD1. The germline V gene encodes CDR1 SGHAT and CDR2 FQNNGV. There are 16 residues in the CDR3. After removal of 1 base from V and 3 bases from J, the junction contained 7 bases not matched to a gene. CDR3 sequence reads: CASSLGTGRGHYGYTF. DNA of the CDR3: TGTGCCAGCAGCTTAGGGACAGGGAGGGGCCACTATGGCTACACCTTC.

This clone was seen once. The V gene is TRBV7-2, the J gene TRBJ1-6; the D is unclear. V was shortened by 0 bases and J by 6 bases, with 18 bases between the two germline ends. CDR1 and CDR2 from the germline V gene are SGHTA and FQGNSA. CDR3 length equals 18 residues. This chain's CDR3 is CASSLAEKSRRSNSPLHF. The CDR3 nucleotides read TGTGCCAGCAGCTTAGCCGAGAAGAGTAGGCGGTCTAATTCACCCCTCCACTTT.

The chain couples TRBV5-1 to TRBJ1-1, with 9 bases lining up with TRBD1. The CDR3 extends over 14 amino acids. With V trimmed by 4 bases and J by 1 base, 2 bases remained unmatched. From germline, CDR1 is SGHRS and CDR2 YFSETQ. As DNA, the CDR3 is TGCGCCAGCAGCGGGGGACAGGGGAACACTGAAGCTTTCTTT. As protein: CASSGGQGNTEAFF.

The V call is TRBV4-3, the J call TRBJ2-7; 8 bases fit TRBD1. The germline V gene encodes CDR1 LGHNA and CDR2 YSLEER. The CDR3 length is 15 residues. V shed 0 bases and J 4 bases; nucleotides not matched to a gene: 5. CDR3: CASSQDWQGAYEQYF. The CDR3 region has the DNA TGCGCCAGCAGCCAAGATTGGCAGGGGGCATACGAGCAGTACTTC.

This clone was seen a handful of times. The V gene is TRBV4-3, the J gene TRBJ2-6; D is ambiguous. Trimming stripped 1 base from V and 0 bases from J, with 7 bases between. Germline CDR1 is LGHNA and CDR2 is YSLEER. The CDR3 consists of 16 residues. CDR3 protein: CASSQGRFSGANVLTF. For the CDR3, the DNA is TGCGCCAGCAGCCAAGGCAGGTTCTCTGGGGCCAACGTCCTGACTTTC.

The table lists this clone with a few counts. The chain links TRBV28 to TRBJ2-7, with 12 bases aligning to TRBD1. Germline V gives CDR1 MDHEN, CDR2 SYDVKM. Trimming took 4 bases from V and 5 from J; bases not matched to a gene: 6. This CDR3 is 15 amino acids long. The CDR3 loop is CASSSGTGGFNEQYF. The CDR3 DNA is TGTGCCAGCAGTTCCGGGACAGGGGGCTTCAACGAGCAGTACTTC.

The DNA of the CDR3 is TGCGCCAGCAGCTTTCAGGGGGAAAGGGCGAACCCACAAGAGACCCAGTACTTC. This translates into CASSFQGERANPQETQYF. The rearrangement joins TRBV5-1 to TRBJ2-5, with 7 bases fitting TRBD1. Germline assignment: CDR1 SGHRS and CDR2 YFSETQ. The CDR3 runs to 18 residues. J gave up 2 bases and V 2 bases, and 15 bases lay outside the gene matches. The full variable domain, completed using reference TRBV5-1 and TRBJ2-5, is KAGVTQTPRYLIKTRGQQVTLSCSPISGHRSVSWYQQTPGQGLQFLFEYFSETQRNKGNFPGRFSGRQFSNSRSEMNVSTLELGDSALYLCASSFQGERANPQETQYFGPGTRLLVL.

The J gene is TRBJ1-4, the V gene TRBV7-9; perhaps TRBD1 as D (6 bases). Trimming left V 8 bases short and J 4 bases short, with 14 bases between. Germline CDR1 SEHNR, CDR2 FQNEAQ (reference sequence). This CDR3 has 14 amino acids. CDR3 amino acids: CASGNRAGNEKLFF. The CDR3 nucleotides are TGTGCCAGCGGTAACAGGGCGGGTAATGAAAAACTGTTTTTT.

The chain is built from TRBV27 and TRBJ2-5; 10 nucleotides match TRBD1. The CDR3 is 17 amino acids. From germline, CDR1 is MNHEY and CDR2 SMNVEV (reference sequence). The trim removed 6 bases at V and 1 base at J, leaving 11 bases unmatched. The chain's CDR3 is CASSLEDRDRGQETQYF. Here the CDR3 DNA reads TGTGCCAGCAGCCTAGAGGACCGGGACAGGGGCCAAGAGACCCAGTACTTC.

V gene TRBV28 combines with J gene TRBJ2-4, with TRBD2 matching over 7 bases. CDR3 length equals 17 residues. Germline V CDR1 and CDR2: MDHEN, SYDVKM. After removal of 3 bases from V and 3 bases from J, the junction contained 11 bases not matched to a gene. The CDR3 nucleotides read TGTGCCAGCAGTTTGGCTTTGGGGGGGGGTGTCAAAAACATTCAGTACTTC. It yields the protein CASSLALGGGVKNIQYF. Together with reference TRBV28 and TRBJ2-4, the CDR3 gives the full variable domain: DVKVTQSSRYLVKRTGEKVFLECVQDMDHENMFWYRQDPGLGLRLIYFSYDVKMKEKGDIPEGYSVSREKKERFSLILESASTNQTSMYLCASSLALGGGVKNIQYFGAGTRLSVL.

Only a few counts were recorded for this clone. V and J are TRBV7-8 and TRBJ2-3, with a tentative D call TRBD2 (5 bases). Trimming stripped 7 bases from V and 2 bases from J, with 22 bases between. This CDR3 has 17 residues. CDR1 SGHVS and CDR2 FQNEAQ come from the germline V gene. The chain's CDR3 is CASTKTRAASLTDTQYF. The CDR3 nucleotides read TGTGCCAGCACCAAAACACGGGCGGCTAGCCTCACAGATACGCAGTATTTT.

The rearrangement uses TRBV5-4 and TRBJ2-7; 12 nucleotides agree with TRBD2. V was pared by 3 bases and J by 3 bases, with 4 bases of the junction left unmatched. CDR3 length equals 15 residues. The germline V gene encodes CDR1 SGHNT and CDR2 YYREEE (reference sequence). CDR3 nucleotide sequence: TGTGCCAGCAGCTCCGGGACTAGCGGGTACTACGAGCAGTACTTC. It codes for CASSSGTSGYYEQYF.

The V and J genes are TRBV29-1 and TRBJ2-5, with 7 positions matching TRBD1. The V gene's germline CDR1 is SQVTM and CDR2 ANQGSEA. V was clipped by 6 bases and J by 2 bases; unmatched bases: 9. This CDR3 is 14 amino acids long. The CDR3 DNA reads as TGCAGCGTACAAACGGGACAGCTTCAAGAGACCCAGTACTTC. Its protein is CSVQTGQLQETQYF.

The V and J genes are TRBV7-6 and TRBJ2-7, with D perhaps TRBD1 (6 bases). Germline-derived CDR1 and CDR2 are SGHVS and FNYEAQ. The CDR3 loop spans 14 amino acids. Trimming removed 5 bases from V and 3 bases from J, with 14 bases in between. Here the CDR3 reads CASSPGPRGYEQYF. The CDR3 DNA is TGTGCCAGCAGCCCCGGGCCCAGGGGCTACGAGCAGTACTTC.

The CDR3 sequence: CATSGTSGRWETQYF. In DNA, the CDR3 is TGTGCCACCTCGGGGACTAGCGGGAGGTGGGAGACCCAGTACTTC. The chain employs TRBV6-6 and TRBJ2-5; 15 bases agree with TRBD2. The CDR3 extends over 15 amino acids. V trimming: 10 bases; J trimming: 5 bases; junction bases outside the gene matches: 8. The germline CDR1 and CDR2 sequences are MNHNY and SVGAGI (reference sequence).

The J gene is TRBJ2-1, the V gene TRBV7-2, with 7 bases aligning to TRBD2. The CDR3 length is 13 residues. Germline CDR1 SGHTA, CDR2 FQGNSA. The J segment lost 3 bases and the V segment lost 8 bases, leaving 4 bases of the junction unmatched. This chain's CDR3 is CASLGTNYNEQFF. The DNA of the CDR3 is TGTGCCAGCCTCGGGACTAACTACAATGAGCAGTTCTTC. The complete variable domain, with remaining parts taken from reference TRBV7-2 and TRBJ2-1, reads GAGVSQSPSNKVTEKGKDVELRCDPISGHTALYWYRQSLGQGLEFLIYFQGNSAPDKSGLPSDRFSAERTGGSVSTLTIQRTQQEDSAVYLCASLGTNYNEQFFGPGTRLTVL.

Details on this clone: Its ends do not fully match the called genes, so a read error is possible. The chain carries TRBV6-5 and TRBJ2-3, with D hard to call. CDR3 size: 14 residues. Germline CDR1 reads MNHEY; CDR2 reads SVGAGI. The CDR3 nucleotides are TGTGCCGGCAGGCTAGGTCCTAGCACAGATACGCAGTATTTT. Translation gives CAGRLGPSTDTQYF.

In its sample, this clone was seen a few times. The chain combines TRBV6-5 with TRBJ2-7; D possibly corresponds to TRBD2 (6 bases). V was clipped by 8 bases and J by 3 bases, with 17 bases between them. The CDR3 has 14 residues. Germline CDR1 and CDR2: MNHEY and SVGAGI. In DNA, the CDR3 is TGTGCCAGCGGAATCGGGGGAGTAGGCTACGAGCAGTACTTC. Translating it yields CASGIGGVGYEQYF.

V usage is TRBV7-2 and J usage is TRBJ2-7, with TRBD1 matching 10 bases. The germline V gene has CDR1 SGHTA and CDR2 FQGNSA. J was trimmed by 2 bases and V by 4 bases; bases with no gene match: 2. This CDR3 is 14 amino acids long. Written as DNA, the CDR3 is TGTGCCAGCAGCTCAGACAGGGGGCCCTACGAGCAGTACTTC. It is translated as CASSSDRGPYEQYF.

The chain couples TRBV18 to TRBJ1-3; a possible D gene is TRBD1 (5 bases). The V end was cut by 4 bases, the J end by 0 bases, with 13 bases between. Germline lookup yields CDR1 KGHSH and CDR2 LQKENI. The CDR3 contains 16 residues. CDR3 in amino acids: CASSLGTASSGNTIYF. In nucleotides, the CDR3 is TGTGCCAGCTCACTCGGGACTGCGAGCTCTGGAAACACCATATATTTT.